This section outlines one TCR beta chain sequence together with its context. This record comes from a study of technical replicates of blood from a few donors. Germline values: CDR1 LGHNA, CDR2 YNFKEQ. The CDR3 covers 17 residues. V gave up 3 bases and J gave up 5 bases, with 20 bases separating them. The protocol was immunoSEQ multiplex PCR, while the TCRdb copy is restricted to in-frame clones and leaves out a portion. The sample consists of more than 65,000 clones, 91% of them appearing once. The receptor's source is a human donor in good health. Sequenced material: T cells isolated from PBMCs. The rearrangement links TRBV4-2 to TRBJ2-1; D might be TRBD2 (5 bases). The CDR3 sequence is CASSQGFEARRNNEQFF. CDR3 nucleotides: TGTGCCAGCAGCCAGGGGTTCGAGGCAAGGAGGAACAATGAGCAGTTCTTC.